These 5 T cell receptor beta chains originate from one sample sequenced in a study of early T cells in non-severe SARS-CoV-2 infection. TCRdb independently ran MiXCR on the 5' RACE reads; one entry per CDR3 protein. This sample has about 110,000 distinct CDR3 sequences; 11% occur once, and the top ten carry under 9%. Sequencing was performed on whole blood. The source is an adult who was a healthcare worker with PCR-confirmed SARS-CoV-2 infection or an uninfected control (not recorded which).

This clonotype was detected a few times. This chain joins TRBV7-2 and TRBJ1-5; 7 nucleotides match TRBD1. After removal of 2 bases from V and 9 bases from J, the junction contained 10 bases not matched to a gene. The V gene's germline CDR1 is SGHTA and CDR2 FQGNSA. CDR3 length equals 15 residues. DNA of the CDR3: TGTGCCAGCAGCTTAACGACAGGGCCCCCAGGGCCCCAGCATTTT. It encodes CASSLTTGPPGPQHF.

The chain is built from TRBV4-1 and TRBJ2-6; weak D call: TRBD2 (5 bases). Trimming shortened V by 2 bases and J by 4 bases, and 9 bases separated the two germline ends. The V gene's germline CDR1 is MGHRA and CDR2 YSYEKL. CDR3 size: 15 residues. CDR3 residues: CASSQLGSGANVLTF. CDR3 sequence (DNA): TGCGCCAGCAGCCAACTAGGGAGCGGGGCCAACGTCCTGACTTTC.

This clonotype was seen at least ten times. The chain is built from TRBV18 and TRBJ1-5; D unclear. The V end lost 2 bases, the J end lost 3 bases, and 5 bases lay between the germline ends. CDR1 and CDR2 from the germline V gene are KGHSH and LQKENI. CDR3 length: 13 residues. Here the CDR3 reads CASSPDNNQPQHF. The CDR3 nucleotides read TGTGCCAGCTCACCAGACAACAATCAGCCCCAGCATTTT.

In this sample, this clonotype turned up a few times. The chain has TRBV6-6 and TRBJ2-7; TRBD1 matches at 9 bases. Per germline, CDR1 MNHNY and CDR2 SVGAGI (reference sequence). The CDR3 is 15 residues long. The V and J ends lost 6 bases and 3 bases, in that order; junction bases with no gene match: 9. CDR3 nucleotide sequence: TGTGCCAGCAGAAATTCCGGGACAGGGTACTACGAGCAGTACTTC. Translation: CASRNSGTGYYEQYF.

This clonotype was seen only a few times. The chain couples TRBV28 to TRBJ2-7; TRBD2 matches 7 bases. V dropped 2 bases and J dropped 4; count of bases not matched to a gene: 11. The CDR3 has 16 residues. Germline V gene lookup returns CDR1 MDHEN and CDR2 SYDVKM. CDR3: CASSLPGGGGPYEQYF. The CDR3 bases are TGTGCCAGCAGTTTACCCGGCGGCGGGGGACCGTACGAGCAGTACTTC.